The 26 T cell receptor beta chains listed next were all sequenced from one sample in a study of blood T cell repertoires in COVID-19. Assay used: immunoSEQ multiplex PCR; TCRdb lists only in-frame clones, some missing. The sample gives more than 250,000 clones, around 86% of which show up once; 1% is in the top ten. Input material: peripheral blood. The receptor source for this set is a middle-aged man with active or convalescent COVID-19.

This chain joins TRBV19 and TRBJ1-2; 8 bases line up with TRBD1. This CDR3 has 12 residues. After removal of 6 bases from V and 7 bases from J, the junction contained 4 bases not matched to a gene. CDR1 and CDR2 from the germline V gene are LNHDA and SQIVND (reference sequence). CDR3: CASSEDRAGYTF. DNA for the CDR3: TGTGCCAGTAGCGAGGACAGGGCTGGCTACACCTTC.

The chain joins TRBV5-4 to TRBJ2-3; perhaps TRBD1 as D (6 bases). V lost 3 bases and J lost 2, with 10 bases in between. The CDR3 length is 14 residues. CDR1 and CDR2 from the germline V gene are SGHNT and YYREEE (reference sequence). CDR3 nucleotides: TGTGCCAGCAGCTCTGGACAGCACACAGATACGCAGTATTTT. Translation gives CASSSGQHTDTQYF.

This sequence joins TRBV6-6 and TRBJ2-5; tentatively, D is TRBD1 (5 bases). The V end lost 2 bases, the J end lost 12 bases, and 13 bases lay between the germline ends. In germline, CDR1 is MNHNY, CDR2 SVGAGI (reference sequence). There are 12 residues in the CDR3. The CDR3 DNA reads TGTGCCAGCAGTTACAGTCAGGGCCAAAAGTACTTC. As protein: CASSYSQGQKYF.

V gene TRBV6-6 combines with J gene TRBJ2-3; 8 nucleotides agree with TRBD2. J lost 3 bases, V lost 5 bases, and 4 bases had no gene match. The CDR3 totals 14 residues. The germline V gene has CDR1 MNHNY and CDR2 SVGAGI (reference sequence). The CDR3 is CASSIGLATDTQYF. The CDR3 DNA follows: TGTGCCAGCAGTATTGGACTAGCAACAGATACGCAGTATTTT.

This chain links TRBV7-9 with TRBJ1-3; D gene uncertain. The V end was cut by 7 bases, the J end by 0 bases, with 10 bases between. Germline V gene sequence: CDR1 SEHNR, CDR2 FQNEAQ (reference sequence). CDR3 length: 14 residues. This CDR3 reads CASTRDLSGNTIYF. DNA for the CDR3: TGTGCCAGCACTCGAGATCTCTCTGGAAACACCATATATTTT. Combining the CDR3 with reference TRBV7-9 and TRBJ1-3 gives the whole variable domain DTGVSQNPRHKITKRGQNVTFRCDPISEHNRLYWYRQTLGQGPEFLTYFQNEAQLEKSRLLSDRFSAERPKGSFSTLEIQRTEQGDSAMYLCASTRDLSGNTIYFGEGSWLTVV.

The J gene is TRBJ2-7, the V gene TRBV27; 9 bases are shared with TRBD1. The CDR3 is made up of 15 amino acids. Losses at the gene ends were 5 bases for V and 5 bases for J; bases not matched to a gene: 10. From germline, CDR1 is MNHEY and CDR2 SMNVEV (reference sequence). The CDR3 sequence: CASSQRGTGLHEQYF. Here the CDR3 DNA reads TGTGCCAGCAGTCAAAGGGGGACAGGGTTACACGAGCAGTACTTC.

The V gene is TRBV15, the J gene TRBJ2-1; 10 bases fit TRBD1. CDR1 and CDR2 (germline): LNHNV, YYDKDF (reference sequence). This CDR3 contains 13 residues. J lost 4 bases, V lost 8 bases, and 2 bases had no gene match. The CDR3 coding sequence is TGTGCCACCGGGACAGGGGAATACAATGAGCAGTTCTTC. Translated, it gives CATGTGEYNEQFF.

The sample holds one count of this clone. The V gene is TRBV30, the J gene TRBJ1-3; 10 nucleotides line up with TRBD1. V shed 2 bases and J 4 bases; nucleotides not matched to a gene: 8. Germline CDR1 is GTSNPN and CDR2 is SVGIG (reference sequence). The CDR3 has 16 residues. CDR3 amino acids: CAWSHPGTGAGNTIYF. The CDR3 nucleotides read TGTGCCTGGAGTCACCCCGGGACAGGGGCAGGAAACACCATATATTTT.

This clone came up once. This rearrangement joins TRBV19 to TRBJ2-6; D might be TRBD1 (6 bases). V gave up 4 bases and J gave up 3 bases, with 19 bases separating them. This CDR3 has 18 residues. Germline CDR1 reads LNHDA; CDR2 reads SQIVND (reference sequence). The CDR3 DNA follows: TGTGCCAGTAGTACCCGACAGGTCGGGGAGTTTGGGGCCAACGTCCTGACTTTC. Its translation is CASSTRQVGEFGANVLTF.

The rearrangement joins TRBV19 to TRBJ1-6, with D perhaps TRBD1 (5 bases). This CDR3 has 14 amino acids. The germline gives CDR1 LNHDA, CDR2 SQIVND (reference sequence). The ends were cut back, 4 bases at V and 2 bases at J, with 6 bases in the middle. The CDR3 coding sequence is TGTGCCAGTAGTAGGGGGGCCTATAATTCACCCCTCCACTTT. Protein sequence: CASSRGAYNSPLHF.

This chain links TRBV20-1 with TRBJ1-3, with D unresolved. The CDR3 runs to 11 residues. Germline assignment: CDR1 DFQATT and CDR2 SNEGSKA (reference sequence). Trimming removed 4 bases from V and 4 bases from J, with 5 bases in between. The chain's CDR3 is CSAMSGNTIYF. CDR3 bases: TGCAGTGCTATGTCGGGAAACACCATATATTTT.

V usage is TRBV20-1 and J usage is TRBJ1-2; the D is unclear. Germline CDR1 and CDR2: DFQATT and SNEGSKA (reference sequence). V gave up 3 bases and J gave up 6 bases, with 17 bases separating them. The CDR3 totals 14 residues. The CDR3 region is CSASIDREAHGYTF. The CDR3 DNA follows: TGCAGTGCTAGTATAGACCGGGAGGCGCATGGCTACACCTTC.

The chain has TRBV5-1 and TRBJ2-5; 12 bases align to TRBD2. J lost 5 bases, V lost 0 bases, and 5 bases had no gene match. The CDR3 loop spans 16 amino acids. The germline CDR1 and CDR2 sequences are SGHRS and YFSETQ. The CDR3 here is CASSLARLAGGETQYF. In nucleotides, the CDR3 is TGCGCCAGCAGCTTGGCCCGGCTAGCGGGGGGGGAGACCCAGTACTTC.

The chain has TRBV30 and TRBJ1-4, with D possibly TRBD1 on 6 matching bases. V was trimmed by 0 bases and J by 8 bases, leaving 10 bases between them. Germline CDR1 is GTSNPN and CDR2 is SVGIG (reference sequence). The CDR3 is made up of 13 amino acids. CDR3 region: CAWSVQGGEKLFF. The CDR3 DNA is TGTGCCTGGAGTGTACAGGGCGGAGAAAAACTGTTTTTT.

The chain recombines TRBV7-2 with TRBJ1-3; D is unresolved. Germline V gene lookup returns CDR1 SGHTA and CDR2 FQGNSA. The CDR3 runs 15 residues. Trimming shortened V by 2 bases and J by 0 bases, and 8 bases separated the two germline ends. CDR3 sequence: CASSLTVSSGNTIYF. Here the CDR3 DNA reads TGTGCCAGCAGCTTAACCGTCAGCTCTGGAAACACCATATATTTT.

The chain carries TRBV30 and TRBJ2-3; 14 positions match TRBD2. Trimming cost V 2 bases and J 1 base; bases outside gene matches: 17. CDR3 size: 21 residues. From germline, CDR1 is GTSNPN and CDR2 SVGIG (reference sequence). Here the CDR3 reads CAWSSGGLGLAGVQGTDTQYF. CDR3 DNA: TGTGCCTGGAGTAGCGGGGGGTTGGGACTAGCGGGAGTTCAGGGCACAGATACGCAGTATTTT. The variable domain in full, with the rest retrieved from reference TRBV30 and TRBJ2-3, is SQTIHQWPATLVQPVGSPLSLECTVEGTSNPNLYWYRQAAGRGLQLLFYSVGIGQISSEVPQNLSASRPQDRQFILSSKKLLLSDSGFYLCAWSSGGLGLAGVQGTDTQYFGPGTRLTVL.

This CDR3 reads CASSQGPITRQFF. The CDR3, as DNA: TGTGCCAGCAGCCAAGGGCCCATAACCCGGCAGTTCTTC. The chain joins TRBV4-2 to TRBJ2-1; D unclear. This CDR3 contains 13 residues. Trimming removed 1 base from V and 12 bases from J, with 13 bases in between. CDR1 and CDR2 (germline): LGHNA, YNFKEQ.

This chain connects TRBV29-1 to TRBJ1-2; 9 bases agree with TRBD1. The CDR3 spans 13 residues. Germline trimming cut 7 bases from V and 2 bases from J; bases unmatched to any gene: 5. The germline CDR1 and CDR2 sequences are SQVTM and ANQGSEA. The CDR3 DNA sequence: TGCAGCGCTGGGGGGACAGGGAACTATGGCTACACCTTC. Translating gives CSAGGTGNYGYTF.

The chain couples TRBV28 to TRBJ1-2; 7 bases match TRBD1. Germline trimming cut 6 bases from V and 5 bases from J; bases unmatched to any gene: 6. The CDR3 spans 13 residues. Germline CDR1 MDHEN, CDR2 SYDVKM. The CDR3 spells CASRQGVGYGYTF. CDR3 coding DNA: TGTGCCAGCAGGCAGGGGGTAGGATATGGCTACACCTTC.

This chain links TRBV19 with TRBJ1-1, with D perhaps TRBD1 (5 bases). Germline V gives CDR1 LNHDA, CDR2 SQIVND (reference sequence). Trimming cost V 3 bases and J 9 bases, with 14 bases left between them. The CDR3 consists of 13 residues. The CDR3 DNA reads TGTGCCAGTAGTATGGCGGGGGGACGGAAAGCTTTCTTT. This sequence encodes CASSMAGGRKAFF.

The sample holds one count of this clone. The chain uses TRBV7-9 and TRBJ1-1; 11 nucleotides align to TRBD1. This CDR3 spans 14 amino acids. The ends lost 5 bases at V and 5 bases at J; junction bases unmatched: 4. The germline CDR1 and CDR2 sequences are SEHNR and FQNEAQ (reference sequence). The CDR3 loop reads CASSPDRGRTEAFF. The CDR3, as DNA: TGTGCCAGCAGCCCGGACAGGGGGCGGACTGAAGCTTTCTTT.

This clone appeared a few times. The chain uses TRBV29-1 and TRBJ1-2; a weak D match, TRBD1 (5 bases). Per the germline V gene, CDR1 is SQVTM and CDR2 is ANQGSEA. Trimming shortened V by 4 bases and J by 3 bases, and 15 bases separated the two germline ends. The CDR3 is made up of 14 amino acids. The CDR3 loop is CSVVQGNGHYGYTF. In DNA, the CDR3 is TGCAGCGTTGTGCAGGGAAATGGACACTATGGCTACACCTTC. Full variable domain (remainder filled in from reference TRBV29-1 and TRBJ1-2): SAVISQKPSRDICQRGTSLTIQCQVDSQVTMMFWYRQQPGQSLTLIATANQGSEATYESGFVIDKFPISRPNLTFSTLTVSNMSPEDSSIYLCSVVQGNGHYGYTFGSGTRLTVV.

This chain connects TRBV7-2 to TRBJ2-2; TRBD2 aligns across 12 bases. Unmatched junction bases numbered 1, after V lost 8 bases and J lost 3 bases. The CDR3 has 14 residues. The germline V gene has CDR1 SGHTA and CDR2 FQGNSA. The CDR3 sequence: CASGLAGHTGELFF. The CDR3, as DNA: TGTGCCAGCGGACTAGCGGGACACACCGGGGAGCTGTTTTTT.

This clone was detected once. The V gene is TRBV29-1, the J gene TRBJ1-5; no clear D. The ends were cut back, 4 bases at V and 5 bases at J, with 15 bases in the middle. CDR3 length equals 14 residues. From germline, CDR1 is SQVTM and CDR2 ANQGSEA. CDR3 residues: CSVVYEGLDQPQHF. The CDR3 DNA reads as TGCAGCGTTGTGTATGAGGGTTTGGATCAGCCCCAGCATTTT.

The chain joins TRBV7-3 to TRBJ2-1; 8 nucleotides match TRBD2. This CDR3 is built from 15 residues. The germline gives CDR1 SGHTA, CDR2 FQGTGA. Trimming at V came to 0 bases and at J to 4 bases, leaving 2 bases not matched to a gene. CDR3 residues: CASSLTGREYNEQFF. The CDR3 DNA sequence: TGTGCCAGCAGCTTAACCGGGAGGGAGTACAATGAGCAGTTCTTC.

This clone has only one observation. The chain employs TRBV6-5 and TRBJ1-5, with D possibly being TRBD1 (5 bases). V lost 7 bases and J 5 bases, leaving 18 bases between the germline ends. Germline V gene sequence: CDR1 MNHEY, CDR2 SVGAGI. The CDR3 runs to 15 residues. The CDR3 DNA follows: TGTGCCAGCACCGAGAGAGGACAATTCTATCAGCCCCAGCATTTT. Protein product: CASTERGQFYQPQHF.